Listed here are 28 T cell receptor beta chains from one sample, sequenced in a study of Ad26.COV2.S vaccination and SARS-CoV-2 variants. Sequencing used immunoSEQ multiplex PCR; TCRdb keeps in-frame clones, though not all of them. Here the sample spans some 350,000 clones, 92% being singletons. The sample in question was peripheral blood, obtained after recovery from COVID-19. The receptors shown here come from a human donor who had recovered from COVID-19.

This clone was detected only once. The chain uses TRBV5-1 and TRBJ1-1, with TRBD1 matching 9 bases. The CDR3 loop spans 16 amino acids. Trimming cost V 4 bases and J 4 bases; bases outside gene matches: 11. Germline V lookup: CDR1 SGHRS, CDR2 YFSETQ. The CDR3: CASSPRTGEGSTEAFF. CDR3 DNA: TGCGCCAGCAGCCCTAGGACAGGGGAAGGTAGCACTGAAGCTTTCTTT.

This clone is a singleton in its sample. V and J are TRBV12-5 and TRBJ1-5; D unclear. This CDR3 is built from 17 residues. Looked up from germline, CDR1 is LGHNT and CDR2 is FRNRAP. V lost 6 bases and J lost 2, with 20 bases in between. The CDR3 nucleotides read TGTGCTAGTGGCCCCGACTCCCTCGGGCCCGGCAATCAGCCCCAGCATTTT. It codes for CASGPDSLGPGNQPQHF.

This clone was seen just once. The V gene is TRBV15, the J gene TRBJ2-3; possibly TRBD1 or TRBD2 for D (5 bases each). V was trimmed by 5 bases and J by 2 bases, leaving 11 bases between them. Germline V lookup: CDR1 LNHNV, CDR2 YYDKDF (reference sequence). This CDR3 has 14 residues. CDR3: CATSHRDDTDTQYF. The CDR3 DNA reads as TGTGCCACCAGCCACCGGGACGACACAGATACGCAGTATTTT.

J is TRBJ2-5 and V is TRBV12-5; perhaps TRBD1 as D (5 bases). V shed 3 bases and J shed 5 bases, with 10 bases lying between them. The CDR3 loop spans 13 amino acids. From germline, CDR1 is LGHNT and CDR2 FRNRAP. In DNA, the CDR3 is TGTGCTAGTGGTTTTGGGGCTTTGGAGACCCAGTACTTC. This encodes CASGFGALETQYF.

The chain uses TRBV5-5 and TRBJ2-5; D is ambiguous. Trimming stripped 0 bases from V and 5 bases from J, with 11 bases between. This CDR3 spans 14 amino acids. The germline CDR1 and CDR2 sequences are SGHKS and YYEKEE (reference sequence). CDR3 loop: CASSLDGLQETQYF. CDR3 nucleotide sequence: TGTGCCAGCAGCTTGGATGGCTTACAGGAGACCCAGTACTTC.

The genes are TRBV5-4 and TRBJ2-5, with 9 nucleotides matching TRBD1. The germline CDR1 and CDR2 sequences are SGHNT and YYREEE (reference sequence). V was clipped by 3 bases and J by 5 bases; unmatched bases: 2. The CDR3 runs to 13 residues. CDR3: CASSWDRDETQYF. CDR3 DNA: TGTGCCAGCAGCTGGGACAGGGATGAGACCCAGTACTTC.

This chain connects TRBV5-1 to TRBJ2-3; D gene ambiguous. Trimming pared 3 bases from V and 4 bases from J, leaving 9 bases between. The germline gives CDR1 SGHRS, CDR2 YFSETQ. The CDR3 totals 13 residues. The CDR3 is CASSWSTPDTQYF. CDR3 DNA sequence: TGCGCCAGCAGCTGGTCGACCCCAGATACGCAGTATTTT.

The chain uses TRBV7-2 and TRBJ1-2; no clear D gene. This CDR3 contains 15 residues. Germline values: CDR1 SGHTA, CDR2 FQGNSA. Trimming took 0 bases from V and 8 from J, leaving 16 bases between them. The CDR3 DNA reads TGTGCCAGCAGCTTAGCGCAGGCTATTATGGTGGGCTACACCTTC. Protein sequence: CASSLAQAIMVGYTF.

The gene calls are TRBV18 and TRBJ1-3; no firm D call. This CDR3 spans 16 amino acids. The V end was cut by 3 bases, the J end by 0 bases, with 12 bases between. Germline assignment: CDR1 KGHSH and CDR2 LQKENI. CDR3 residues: CASSPGAGLSGNTIYF. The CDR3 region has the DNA TGTGCCAGCTCACCGGGAGCGGGCCTCTCTGGAAACACCATATATTTT. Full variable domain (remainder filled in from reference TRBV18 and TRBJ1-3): NAGVMQNPRHLVRRRGQEARLRCSPMKGHSHVYWYRQLPEEGLKFMVYLQKENIIDESGMPKERFSAEFPKEGPSILRIQQVVRGDSAAYFCASSPGAGLSGNTIYFGEGSWLTVV.

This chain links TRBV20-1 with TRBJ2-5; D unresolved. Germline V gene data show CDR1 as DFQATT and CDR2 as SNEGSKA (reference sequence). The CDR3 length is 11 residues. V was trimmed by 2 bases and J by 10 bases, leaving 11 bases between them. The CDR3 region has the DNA TGCAGTGCTAGATCCGGGCCGGGCCAGTACTTC. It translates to CSARSGPGQYF.

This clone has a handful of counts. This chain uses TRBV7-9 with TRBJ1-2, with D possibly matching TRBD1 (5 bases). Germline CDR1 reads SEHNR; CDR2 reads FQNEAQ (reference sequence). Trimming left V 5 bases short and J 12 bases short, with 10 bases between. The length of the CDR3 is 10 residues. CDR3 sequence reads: CASSPLGDTF. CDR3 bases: TGTGCCAGCAGCCCCTTGGGGGACACCTTC.

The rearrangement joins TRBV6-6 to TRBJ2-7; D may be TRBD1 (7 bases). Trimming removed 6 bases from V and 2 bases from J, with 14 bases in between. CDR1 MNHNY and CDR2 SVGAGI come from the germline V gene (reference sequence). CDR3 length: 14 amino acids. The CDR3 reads CASRRTGGTYEQYF. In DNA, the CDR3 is TGTGCCAGCAGGCGGACAGGAGGGACCTACGAGCAGTACTTC.

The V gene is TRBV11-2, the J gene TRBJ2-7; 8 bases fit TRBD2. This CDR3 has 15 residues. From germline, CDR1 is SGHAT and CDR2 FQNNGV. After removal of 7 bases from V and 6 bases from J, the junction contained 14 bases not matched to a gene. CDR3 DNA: TGTGCCAGCACCCTGACCGGGAGGGGACCCTCCGAGCAGTACTTC. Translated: CASTLTGRGPSEQYF. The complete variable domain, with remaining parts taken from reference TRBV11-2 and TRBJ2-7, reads EAGVAQSPRYKIIEKRQSVAFWCNPISGHATLYWYQQILGQGPKLLIQFQNNGVVDDSQLPKDRFSAERLKGVDSTLKIQPAKLEDSAVYLCASTLTGRGPSEQYFGPGTRLTVT.

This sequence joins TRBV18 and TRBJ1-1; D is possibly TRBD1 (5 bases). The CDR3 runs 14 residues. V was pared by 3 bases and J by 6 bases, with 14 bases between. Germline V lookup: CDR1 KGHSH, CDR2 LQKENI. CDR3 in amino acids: CASSPGDWGSEAFF. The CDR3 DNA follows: TGTGCCAGCTCACCGGGTGACTGGGGCTCTGAAGCTTTCTTT.

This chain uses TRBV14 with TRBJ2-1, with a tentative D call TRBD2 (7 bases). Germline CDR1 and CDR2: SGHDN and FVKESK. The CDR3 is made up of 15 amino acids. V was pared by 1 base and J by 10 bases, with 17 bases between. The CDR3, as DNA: TGTGCCAGCAGCCAAGGTGGGGGGGCCCTAAGGGAGCAGTTCTTC. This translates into CASSQGGGALREQFF.

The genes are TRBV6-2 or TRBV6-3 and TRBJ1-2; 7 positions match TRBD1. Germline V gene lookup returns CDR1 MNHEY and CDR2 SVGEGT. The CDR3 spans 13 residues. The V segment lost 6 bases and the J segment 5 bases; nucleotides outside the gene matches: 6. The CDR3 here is CASSQTGNYGYTF. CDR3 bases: TGTGCCAGCAGCCAGACAGGGAATTATGGCTACACCTTC.

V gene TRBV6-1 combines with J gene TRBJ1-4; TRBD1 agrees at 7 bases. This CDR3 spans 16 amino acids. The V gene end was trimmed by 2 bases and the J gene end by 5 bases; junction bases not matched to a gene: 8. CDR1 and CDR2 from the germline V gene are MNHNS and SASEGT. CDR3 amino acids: CASSERKGAQNEKLFF. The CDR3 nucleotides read TGTGCCAGCAGTGAACGGAAGGGGGCCCAGAATGAAAAACTGTTTTTT.

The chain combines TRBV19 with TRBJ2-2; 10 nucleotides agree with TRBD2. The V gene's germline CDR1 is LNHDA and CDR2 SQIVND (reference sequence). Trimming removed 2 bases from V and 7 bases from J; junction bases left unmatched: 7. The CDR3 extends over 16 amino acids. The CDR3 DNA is TGTGCCAGTAGTATACAACTAGCGGGGAAGAGCGGGGAGCTGTTTTTT. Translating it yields CASSIQLAGKSGELFF.

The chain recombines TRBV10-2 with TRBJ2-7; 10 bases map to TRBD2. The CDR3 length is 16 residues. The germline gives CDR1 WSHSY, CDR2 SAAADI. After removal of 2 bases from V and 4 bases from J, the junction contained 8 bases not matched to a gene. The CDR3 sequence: CASSETQLAGPYEQYF. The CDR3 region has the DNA TGCGCCAGCAGTGAGACTCAACTAGCGGGGCCTTACGAGCAGTACTTC.

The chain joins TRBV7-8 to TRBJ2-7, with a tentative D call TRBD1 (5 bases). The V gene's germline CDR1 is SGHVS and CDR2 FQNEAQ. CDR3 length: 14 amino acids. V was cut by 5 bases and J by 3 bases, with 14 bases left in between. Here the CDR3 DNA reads TGTGCCAGCAGCCTCAGGGTTCTTGGCTACGAGCAGTACTTC. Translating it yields CASSLRVLGYEQYF.

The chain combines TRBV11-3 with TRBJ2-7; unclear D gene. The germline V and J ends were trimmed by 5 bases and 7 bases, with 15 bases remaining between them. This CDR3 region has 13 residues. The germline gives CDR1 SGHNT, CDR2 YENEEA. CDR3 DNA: TGTGCCAGCAGCCCCGGACCTTTCGGGGAGCAGTACTTC. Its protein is CASSPGPFGEQYF.

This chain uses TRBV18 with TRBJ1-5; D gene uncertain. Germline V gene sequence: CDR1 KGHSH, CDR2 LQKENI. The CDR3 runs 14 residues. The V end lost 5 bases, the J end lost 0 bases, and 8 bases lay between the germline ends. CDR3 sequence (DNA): TGTGCCAGCTCAGGAGGGAATAGCAATCAGCCCCAGCATTTT. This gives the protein CASSGGNSNQPQHF.

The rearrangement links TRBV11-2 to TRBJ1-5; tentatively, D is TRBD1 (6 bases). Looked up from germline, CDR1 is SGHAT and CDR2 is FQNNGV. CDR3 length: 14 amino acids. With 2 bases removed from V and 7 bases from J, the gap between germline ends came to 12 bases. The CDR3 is CASSLWGAGQPQHF. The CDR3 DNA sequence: TGTGCCAGCAGCTTATGGGGGGCTGGGCAGCCCCAGCATTTT.

CDR3 DNA sequence: TGTGCCAGCAGCCCCTTAGAGCGGGAGGGTTACGAGCAGTACTTC. This encodes CASSPLEREGYEQYF. The chain is built from TRBV2 and TRBJ2-7, with 10 bases matching TRBD2. This CDR3 contains 15 residues. Germline trimming cut 6 bases from V and 4 bases from J; bases unmatched to any gene: 9. Germline lookup yields CDR1 SNHLY and CDR2 FYNNEI.

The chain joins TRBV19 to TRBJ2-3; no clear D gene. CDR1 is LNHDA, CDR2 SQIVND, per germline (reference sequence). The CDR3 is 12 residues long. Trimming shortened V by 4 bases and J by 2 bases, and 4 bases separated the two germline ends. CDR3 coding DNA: TGTGCCAGTAGTAGTGTCACAGATACGCAGTATTTT. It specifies CASSSVTDTQYF.

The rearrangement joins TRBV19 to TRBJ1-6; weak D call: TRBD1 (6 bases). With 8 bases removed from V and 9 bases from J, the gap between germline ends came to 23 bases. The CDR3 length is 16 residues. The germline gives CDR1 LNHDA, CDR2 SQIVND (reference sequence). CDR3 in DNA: TGTGCCAGTGCGTTGGGCGGGGGCGCGATGAGTTCACCCCTCCACTTT. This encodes CASALGGGAMSSPLHF. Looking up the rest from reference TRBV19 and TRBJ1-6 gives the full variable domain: DGGITQSPKYLFRKEGQNVTLSCEQNLNHDAMYWYRQDPGQGLRLIYYSQIVNDFQKGDIAEGYSVSREKKESFPLTVTSAQKNPTAFYLCASALGGGAMSSPLHFGNGTRLTVT.

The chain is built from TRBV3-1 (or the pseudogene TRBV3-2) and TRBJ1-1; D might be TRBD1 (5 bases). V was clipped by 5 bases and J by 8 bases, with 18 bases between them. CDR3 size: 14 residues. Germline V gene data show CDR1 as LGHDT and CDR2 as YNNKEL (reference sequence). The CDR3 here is CASSVPGGALEAFF. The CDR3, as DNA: TGTGCCAGCAGCGTACCTGGAGGGGCCCTCGAAGCTTTCTTT.

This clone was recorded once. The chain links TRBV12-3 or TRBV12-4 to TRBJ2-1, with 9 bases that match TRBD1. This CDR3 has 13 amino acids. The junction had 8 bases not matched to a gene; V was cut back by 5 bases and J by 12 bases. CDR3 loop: CASSITGGRGQFF. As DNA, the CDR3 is TGTGCCAGCAGTATAACAGGGGGCCGCGGGCAGTTCTTC.